This entry describes one T cell receptor beta chain. These data are taken from a study of blood T cell repertoires in COVID-19. Overall study: Acute and convalescent COVID-19 samples came from the United States, Italy and Spain.

There are 16 residues in the CDR3. Per the germline V gene, CDR1 is ENHRY and CDR2 is SYGVKD. Trimming took 6 bases from V and 0 from J; bases not matched to a gene: 7. Libraries were prepared by immunoSEQ multiplex PCR; TCRdb keeps only in-frame clonotypes and omits some of them. The sample includes 300,000 to 450,000 clones, about 90% seen only once; the top ten take more than 0.8%. Enrolled through a virtual design, the participants were between about 18 and 89 years of age and came from some 26 US areas. Each participant's cohort was designated according to participant-reported clinical history. J is TRBJ1-5 and V is TRBV10-3; TRBD1 matches 8 bases. The clonotype originates from a woman aged 25 to 39 who had recovered from COVID-19. Sequenced sample: PBMCs or T cells enriched from blood (not recorded which). DNA of the CDR3: TGTGCCATCAGGGAAAAAACAGGGGGTAGCAATCAGCCCCAGCATTTT. Translation gives CAIREKTGGSNQPQHF.